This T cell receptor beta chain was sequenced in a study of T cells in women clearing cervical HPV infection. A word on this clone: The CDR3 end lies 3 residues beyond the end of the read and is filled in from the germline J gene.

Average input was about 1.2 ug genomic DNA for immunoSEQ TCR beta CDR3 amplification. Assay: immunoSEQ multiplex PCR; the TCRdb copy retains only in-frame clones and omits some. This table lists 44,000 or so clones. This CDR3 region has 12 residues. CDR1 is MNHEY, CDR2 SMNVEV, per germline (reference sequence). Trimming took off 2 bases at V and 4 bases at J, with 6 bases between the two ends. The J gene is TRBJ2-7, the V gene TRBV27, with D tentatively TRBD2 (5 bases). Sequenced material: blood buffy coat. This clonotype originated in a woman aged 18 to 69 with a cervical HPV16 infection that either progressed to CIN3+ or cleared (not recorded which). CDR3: CASSLRGYEQYF. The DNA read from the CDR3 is TGTGCCAGCAGTTTACGAGGGTACGAG.